Below are 13 T cell receptor beta chains sequenced from a single sample in a study of blood T cell repertoires in COVID-19. Measured with immunoSEQ multiplex PCR; TCRdb has only the in-frame clones, and not every one. The sample records approximately 270,000 clones, around 89% being singletons. The sequenced material came from peripheral blood. The receptors here all came from a man between 25 and 39 years old with acute or convalescent COVID-19.

This clone was seen only once. This chain links TRBV12-3 or TRBV12-4 with TRBJ1-3; no definite D call. CDR3 size: 13 residues. Trimming took 1 base from V and 7 from J, leaving 8 bases between them. The CDR3 DNA is TGTGCCAGCAGTTTAGAGTCGGGGAACACCATATATTTT. This translates into CASSLESGNTIYF.

The table lists this clone with a count of one. This chain connects TRBV11-2 to TRBJ1-5, with 12 bases identical to TRBD1. The V and J ends lost 5 bases and 7 bases, in that order; junction bases with no gene match: 3. There are 14 residues in the CDR3. Per the germline V gene, CDR1 is SGHAT and CDR2 is FQNNGV. The CDR3 nucleotides read TGTGCCAGCAGCATCGGGACAGGGGGCCAGCCCCAGCATTTT. Translating it yields CASSIGTGGQPQHF.

The rearrangement uses TRBV9 and TRBJ1-2, with unresolved D. Trimming removed 0 bases from V and 4 bases from J, with 7 bases in between. Germline CDR1 is SGDLS and CDR2 is YYNGEE. The CDR3 is 13 residues long. This CDR3 reads CASSVGPSYGYTF. The CDR3 region has the DNA TGTGCCAGCAGCGTAGGGCCTTCCTATGGCTACACCTTC.

This sequence joins TRBV28 and TRBJ2-1; tentatively, D is TRBD2 (6 bases). This CDR3 comprises 15 residues. V was trimmed by 5 bases and J by 5 bases, leaving 16 bases between them. Germline V gene data show CDR1 as MDHEN and CDR2 as SYDVKM. CDR3 bases: TGTGCCAGCAGTACCCCAGCGGGTTCCAACAATGAGCAGTTCTTC. This translates into CASSTPAGSNNEQFF.

The chain is built from TRBV3-1 (or the pseudogene TRBV3-2) and TRBJ2-1, with 9 bases fitting TRBD2. The junction had 2 bases not matched to a gene; V was cut back by 0 bases and J by 8 bases. Germline CDR1 LGHDT, CDR2 YNNKEL (reference sequence). This CDR3 has 14 residues. CDR3 sequence: CASSQEAGGDEQFF. DNA of the CDR3: TGTGCCAGCAGCCAAGAGGCGGGAGGGGATGAGCAGTTCTTC.

The chain employs TRBV28 and TRBJ1-2; D gene ambiguous. The CDR3 sequence is 14 residues long. V lost 6 bases to trimming and J lost 4 bases, with 15 bases between them. The germline V gene encodes CDR1 MDHEN and CDR2 SYDVKM. The CDR3 is CASSPPERLYGYTF. The CDR3, as DNA: TGTGCCAGCAGCCCACCTGAGCGCCTCTATGGCTACACCTTC.

This chain links TRBV11-2 with TRBJ2-5, with D possibly matching TRBD1 (5 bases). V was pared by 1 base and J by 4 bases, with 10 bases between. Germline values: CDR1 SGHAT, CDR2 FQNNGV. There are 14 residues in the CDR3. The CDR3 nucleotides are TGTGCCAGCAGCTTAGTTTCTCAGGGAGAGACCCAGTACTTC. Protein sequence: CASSLVSQGETQYF.

The chain couples TRBV4-1 to TRBJ1-5; TRBD1 is a possible D gene (5 bases). The germline CDR1 and CDR2 sequences are MGHRA and YSYEKL. The CDR3 is made up of 16 amino acids. The ends were cut back, 1 base at V and 5 bases at J, with 15 bases in the middle. Here the CDR3 reads CASSQGKAGSHQPQHF. The CDR3 DNA sequence: TGCGCCAGCAGCCAAGGGAAAGCAGGGTCCCATCAGCCCCAGCATTTT.

V gene TRBV23-1 combines with J gene TRBJ2-6; D perhaps matches TRBD2 (6 bases). TRBV23-1 is marked as an open reading frame, function uncertain. The CDR3 has 21 amino acids. Trimming stripped 2 bases from V and 3 bases from J, with 26 bases between. DNA for the CDR3: TGCGCCAGCAGTCAACTGAAGGGGCGGGGATACCTCTCTGTTGGGGCCAACGTCCTGACTTTC. It translates to CASSQLKGRGYLSVGANVLTF.

The chain joins TRBV7-8 to TRBJ1-3; D gene ambiguous. V lost 4 bases and J 1 base, leaving 14 bases between the germline ends. CDR3 length: 16 amino acids. CDR1 SGHVS and CDR2 FQNEAQ come from the germline V gene. In nucleotides, the CDR3 is TGTGCCAGCAGCTACAGATTTCAAGGATCTGGAAACACCATATATTTT. This encodes CASSYRFQGSGNTIYF.

The V gene is TRBV5-1, the J gene TRBJ2-5; 9 positions agree with TRBD1. The CDR3 is made up of 14 amino acids. CDR1 is SGHRS and CDR2 is YFSETQ in the germline V gene. V trimming: 3 bases; J trimming: 2 bases; junction bases outside the gene matches: 2. CDR3 in amino acids: CASSSDRGQETQYF. The CDR3 coding sequence is TGCGCCAGCAGCTCGGACAGGGGTCAAGAGACCCAGTACTTC.

This rearrangement joins TRBV5-1 to TRBJ2-7; 9 bases are shared with TRBD1. The CDR3 contains 16 residues. V gave up 4 bases and J gave up 0 bases; unmatched junction bases: 8. Germline CDR1 is SGHRS and CDR2 is YFSETQ. The CDR3 DNA follows: TGCGCCAGCAGCCCGATGGACAGGGGAAGCTCCTACGAGCAGTACTTC. This codes for CASSPMDRGSSYEQYF.

CDR3 sequence (DNA): TGCGCCAGCATGGCGGGGGGCCGCACAGATACGCAGTATTTT. Residues: CASMAGGRTDTQYF. V usage is TRBV5-1 and J usage is TRBJ2-3, with 8 bases lining up with TRBD2. CDR1 and CDR2 from the germline V gene are SGHRS and YFSETQ. J lost 1 base, V lost 6 bases, and 4 bases had no gene match. The CDR3 length is 14 residues.